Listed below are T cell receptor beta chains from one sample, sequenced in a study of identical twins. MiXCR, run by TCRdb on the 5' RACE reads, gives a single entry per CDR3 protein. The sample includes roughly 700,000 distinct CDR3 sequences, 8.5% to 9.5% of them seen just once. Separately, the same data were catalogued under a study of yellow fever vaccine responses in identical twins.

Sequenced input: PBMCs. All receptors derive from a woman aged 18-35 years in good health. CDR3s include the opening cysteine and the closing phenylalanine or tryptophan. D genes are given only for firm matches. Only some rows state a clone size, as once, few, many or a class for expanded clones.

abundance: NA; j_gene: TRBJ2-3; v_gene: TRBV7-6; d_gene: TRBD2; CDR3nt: TGTGCCAGCAGCTCCCTAGCGGGAGGGCCAGATACGCAGTATTTT; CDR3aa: CASSSLAGGPDTQYF
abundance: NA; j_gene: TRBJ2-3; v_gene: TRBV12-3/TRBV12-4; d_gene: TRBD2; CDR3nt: TGTGCCAGCAGCGACCGGGGGGCAGATACGCAGTATTTT; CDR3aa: CASSDRGADTQYF
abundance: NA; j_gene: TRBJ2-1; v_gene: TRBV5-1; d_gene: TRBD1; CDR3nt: TGCGCCAGCATGGGGCAGGGGGATTACAATGAGCAGTTCTTC; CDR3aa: CASMGQGDYNEQFF
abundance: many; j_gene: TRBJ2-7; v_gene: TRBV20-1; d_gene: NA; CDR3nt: TGCAGTGCTAGGTGGGACGGAGGTCCTTACGAGCAGTACTTC; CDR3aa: CSARWDGGPYEQYF
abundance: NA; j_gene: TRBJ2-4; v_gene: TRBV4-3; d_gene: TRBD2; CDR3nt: TGCGCCAGCAGCCAGCGACTAGCGGGAATAAAAAACATTCAGTACTTC; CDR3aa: CASSQRLAGIKNIQYF
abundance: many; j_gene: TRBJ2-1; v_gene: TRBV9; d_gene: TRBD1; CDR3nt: TGTGCCAGCAGCGTGACCGGGACAGGGGGCCAGAGGGAGTTCTTC; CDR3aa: CASSVTGTGGQREFF
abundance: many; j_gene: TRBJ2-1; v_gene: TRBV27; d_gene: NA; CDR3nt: TGTGCCAGCAGTTTTGGCCTCGTCAATGAGCAGTTCTTC; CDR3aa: CASSFGLVNEQFF
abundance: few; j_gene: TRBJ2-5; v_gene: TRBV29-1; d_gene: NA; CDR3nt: TGCCTAACGGCCTCGGGGGAGACCCAGTACTTC; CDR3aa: CLTASGETQYF
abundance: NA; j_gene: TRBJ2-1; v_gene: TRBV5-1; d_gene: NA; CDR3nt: TGCGCCAGCAGCTTGGAAGCGGCCTCCTACAATGAGCAGTTCTTC; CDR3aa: CASSLEAASYNEQFF
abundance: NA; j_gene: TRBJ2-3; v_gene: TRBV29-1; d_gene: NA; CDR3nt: TGCAGCGTTGAAGATTTCGGTGGCACAGATACGCAGTATTTT; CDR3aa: CSVEDFGGTDTQYF
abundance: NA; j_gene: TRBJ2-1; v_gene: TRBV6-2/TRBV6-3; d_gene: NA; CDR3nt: TGTGCCAGCAGTGGGGACGGTGGGGGTTACAATGAGCAGTTCTTC; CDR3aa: CASSGDGGGYNEQFF
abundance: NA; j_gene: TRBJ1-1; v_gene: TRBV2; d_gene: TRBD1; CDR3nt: TGTGCCAGCAGTGATCCGGGACAGGGGTCCACTGAAGCTTTCTTT; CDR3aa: CASSDPGQGSTEAFF
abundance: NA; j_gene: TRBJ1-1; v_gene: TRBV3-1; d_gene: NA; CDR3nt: TGTGCCAGCAGCCCCCGCGAGACGAACACTGAAGCTTTCTTT; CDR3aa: CASSPRETNTEAFF
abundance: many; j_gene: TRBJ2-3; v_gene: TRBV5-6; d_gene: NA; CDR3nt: TGTGCCAGCAGCCTATCCTCCGGGACACTCGAGGGGGATACGCAGTATTTT; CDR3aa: CASSLSSGTLEGDTQYF
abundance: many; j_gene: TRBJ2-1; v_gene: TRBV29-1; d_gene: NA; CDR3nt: TGCAGCGTTCTTACAGGGTCCTACAATGAGCAGTTCTTC; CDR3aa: CSVLTGSYNEQFF
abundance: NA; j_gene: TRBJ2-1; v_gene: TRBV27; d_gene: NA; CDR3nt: TGTGCCAGCACCCCGTCGCCGGGAGCCTACAATGAGCAGTTCTTC; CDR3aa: CASTPSPGAYNEQFF
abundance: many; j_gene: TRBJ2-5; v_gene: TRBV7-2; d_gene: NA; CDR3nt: TGTGCCAGCAGTTTATCGGGGACCCAGTACTTC; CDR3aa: CASSLSGTQYF
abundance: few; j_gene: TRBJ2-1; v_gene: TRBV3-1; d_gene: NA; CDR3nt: TGTGCCAGCAGCTCTAACGGACAGTACAATGAGCAGTTCTTC; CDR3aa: CASSSNGQYNEQFF
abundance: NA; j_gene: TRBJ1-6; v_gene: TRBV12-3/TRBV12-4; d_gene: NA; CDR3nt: TGTGCCAGCGGGCAAGGGAAAGGGGCGAATTCACCCCTCCACTTT; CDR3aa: CASGQGKGANSPLHF
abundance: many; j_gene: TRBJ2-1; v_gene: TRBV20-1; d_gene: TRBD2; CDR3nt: TGCAGTGCTATTGGACTAGCGGGAGGAGGAGCGCACTACAATGAGCAGTTCTTC; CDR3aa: CSAIGLAGGGAHYNEQFF
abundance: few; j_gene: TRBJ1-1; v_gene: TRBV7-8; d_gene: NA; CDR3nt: TGTGCCAGCAGCTGGGGCCTGAACACTGAAGCTTTCTTT; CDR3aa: CASSWGLNTEAFF
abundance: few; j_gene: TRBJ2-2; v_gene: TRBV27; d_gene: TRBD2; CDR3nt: TGTGCCAGCAGTTCTTTCGACGCAGCGGGGGGGTTAAACTCGAACACCGGGGAGCTGTTTTTT; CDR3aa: CASSSFDAAGGLNSNTGELFF